A single sample is the source of the 17 T cell receptor beta chains below, sequenced in a study of cytotoxic CD8 clonotypes in ibrutinib-treated CLL. Produced via immunoSEQ multiplex PCR; TCRdb's table is partial and in-frame only. The sample has 300,000 to 400,000 clones; around 66% are singletons. This sample comprised PBMCs, obtained after 36 months of ibrutinib treatment. The receptor source for this set is a human donor with chronic lymphocytic leukemia.

This clone came up once. This chain connects TRBV12-5 to TRBJ2-5, with D unclear. CDR3 length: 15 residues. Deletions cut 1 base from V and 1 base from J, with 10 bases between. CDR1 and CDR2 (germline): LGHNT, FRNRAP. CDR3 sequence (DNA): TGTGCTAGTGGTTTGGCCCCGATGGGCCAAGAGACCCAGTACTTC. It encodes CASGLAPMGQETQYF.

The rearrangement joins TRBV15 to TRBJ1-1, with D possibly being TRBD1 (6 bases). Per the germline V gene, CDR1 is LNHNV and CDR2 is YYDKDF (reference sequence). V lost 2 bases, J lost 6 bases, and 10 bases lay in between. CDR3 length: 13 residues. The CDR3 DNA follows: TGTGCCACCAGCAGACAGGGGTGGTCTGAAGCTTTCTTT. Its translation is CATSRQGWSEAFF.

J is TRBJ2-2 and V is TRBV7-3; D call uncertain. Germline V gene sequence: CDR1 SGHTA, CDR2 FQGTGA. V was pared by 8 bases and J by 7 bases, with 17 bases between. There are 14 residues in the CDR3. Written as DNA, the CDR3 is TGTGCCAGCCGGCCCGTGCCCGATGGCGGGGAGCTGTTTTTT. Protein sequence: CASRPVPDGGELFF.

This clone was counted between two and nine times. The chain links TRBV7-2 to TRBJ1-5; weak D call: TRBD1 (5 bases). The V gene lost 1 base and the J gene lost 7 bases, with 14 bases spanning the gap. Germline V gene sequence: CDR1 SGHTA, CDR2 FQGNSA. The CDR3 spans 15 residues. CDR3 coding DNA: TGTGCCAGCAGCTTAGGCCCGGGACCCAACCAGCCCCAGCATTTT. Its translation is CASSLGPGPNQPQHF.

V gene TRBV4-2 combines with J gene TRBJ2-5, with 10 bases that match TRBD2. The CDR3 is 18 residues long. Germline V gene sequence: CDR1 LGHNA, CDR2 YNFKEQ. J lost 1 base, V lost 3 bases, and 11 bases had no gene match. The CDR3 sequence is CASSQRAGVAGGQETQYF. As DNA, the CDR3 is TGTGCCAGCAGCCAGAGGGCGGGGGTAGCGGGGGGCCAAGAGACCCAGTACTTC.

The rearrangement links TRBV5-1 to TRBJ2-1; 12 bases fit TRBD2. CDR1 SGHRS and CDR2 YFSETQ come from the germline V gene. The CDR3 runs 17 residues. The junction had 5 bases not matched to a gene; V was cut back by 4 bases and J by 0 bases. CDR3: CASSRTSGISSYNEQFF. CDR3 sequence (DNA): TGCGCCAGCAGCCGGACTAGCGGGATCAGCTCCTACAATGAGCAGTTCTTC.

The CDR3 nucleotides read TGTGCCAGCAGCGAATTAGCGGGGGGTTACAATGAGCAGTTCTTC. Its translation: CASSELAGGYNEQFF. J is TRBJ2-1 and V is TRBV9; 10 nucleotides match TRBD2. CDR1 SGDLS and CDR2 YYNGEE come from the germline V gene. V was clipped by 3 bases and J by 4 bases; unmatched bases: 4. The CDR3 contains 15 residues.

The V call is TRBV6-6, the J call TRBJ1-5; D remains ambiguous. Germline loops: CDR1 MNHNY, CDR2 SVGAGI (reference sequence). The CDR3 is made up of 15 amino acids. V dropped 4 bases and J dropped 3 bases, with 13 bases sitting between them. The CDR3 coding sequence is TGTGCCAGCAGTTCCCTGGAAGCTTCCAATCAGCCCCAGCATTTT. Translated, it gives CASSSLEASNQPQHF.

V usage is TRBV6-4 and J usage is TRBJ2-1; unclear D gene. The CDR3 is 14 residues long. Trimming pared 4 bases from V and 0 bases from J, leaving 7 bases between. CDR1 and CDR2 from the germline V gene are MRHNA and SNTAGT. The CDR3 loop is CASSAGHSYNEQFF. DNA for the CDR3: TGTGCCAGCAGTGCGGGCCACTCCTACAATGAGCAGTTCTTC.

The chain couples TRBV7-9 to TRBJ2-1, with 9 bases lining up with TRBD2. J was trimmed by 2 bases and V by 5 bases; bases with no gene match: 4. There are 15 residues in the CDR3. Germline V gene data show CDR1 as SEHNR and CDR2 as FQNEAQ (reference sequence). This chain's CDR3 is CASSPLAGPYNEQFF. CDR3 in DNA: TGTGCCAGCAGCCCCCTAGCGGGACCCTACAATGAGCAGTTCTTC.

J is TRBJ2-3 and V is TRBV27; D may be TRBD1 or TRBD2 (6 bases each). The CDR3 is 14 amino acids. Germline CDR1 MNHEY, CDR2 SMNVEV (reference sequence). Trimming left V 8 bases short and J 5 bases short, with 17 bases between. Written as DNA, the CDR3 is TGTGCCAGCTCATCTTGGGGGGCAAGAGATACGCAGTATTTT. Translating it yields CASSSWGARDTQYF.

This chain links TRBV7-9 with TRBJ1-2; D might be TRBD1 (6 bases). The germline V gene encodes CDR1 SEHNR and CDR2 FQNEAQ (reference sequence). The CDR3 sequence is 16 residues long. Trimming stripped 0 bases from V and 4 bases from J, with 15 bases between. In DNA, the CDR3 is TGTGCCAGCAGCTTAGCTGGGACACAAGTCTCCTATGGCTACACCTTC. It encodes CASSLAGTQVSYGYTF. The variable domain in full, completed from reference TRBV7-9 and TRBJ1-2, reads DTGVSQNPRHKITKRGQNVTFRCDPISEHNRLYWYRQTLGQGPEFLTYFQNEAQLEKSRLLSDRFSAERPKGSFSTLEIQRTEQGDSAMYLCASSLAGTQVSYGYTFGSGTRLTVV.

The chain recombines TRBV4-1 with TRBJ2-7, with D perhaps TRBD1 (5 bases). The germline V gene encodes CDR1 MGHRA and CDR2 YSYEKL. Between the trimmed V and J ends, which lost 0 bases and 3 bases, there was a span of 12 bases. This CDR3 spans 15 amino acids. The CDR3 nucleotides are TGCGCCAGCAGCCAAGAAGGGGTCAAGAACTACGAGCAGTACTTC. This codes for CASSQEGVKNYEQYF.

This clone was seen only a few times. An end of the junction does not agree with germline; a read error may underlie this. The chain recombines TRBV11-2 with TRBJ2-1; possibly TRBD2 for D (6 bases). Germline V gene sequence: CDR1 SGHAT, CDR2 FQNNGV. This CDR3 has 14 amino acids. The CDR3 DNA reads as TGTGCCAGCAGTTTAGGGGCTAGCGTGGATGAGCAGTTCTTC. This gives the protein CASSLGASVDEQFF.

This rearrangement joins TRBV4-1 to TRBJ1-1, with D unresolved. CDR3 length equals 16 residues. CDR1 and CDR2 (germline): MGHRA, YSYEKL. The ends were cut back, 4 bases at V and 1 base at J, with 16 bases in the middle. CDR3 loop: CASSLILAASNTEAFF. The CDR3 DNA follows: TGCGCCAGCAGCCTCATCCTGGCAGCCTCGAACACTGAAGCTTTCTTT.

The chain employs TRBV9 and TRBJ1-1, with TRBD1 as a possible D gene (5 bases). Germline loops: CDR1 SGDLS, CDR2 YYNGEE. Trimming cost V 0 bases and J 4 bases, with 10 bases left between them. This CDR3 contains 14 residues. The CDR3 spells CASSVAGGSTEAFF. The CDR3 DNA reads TGTGCCAGCAGCGTAGCTGGGGGTAGCACTGAAGCTTTCTTT. The full variable domain, rest sourced from reference TRBV9 and TRBJ1-1, is DSGVTQTPKHLITATGQRVTLRCSPRSGDLSVYWYQQSLDQGLQFLIQYYNGEERAKGNILERFSAQQFPDLHSELNLSSLELGDSALYFCASSVAGGSTEAFFGQGTRLTVV.

This chain uses TRBV4-1 with TRBJ2-2; D remains ambiguous. V gave up 3 bases and J gave up 6 bases, with 8 bases separating them. The CDR3 is 13 amino acids. Germline values: CDR1 MGHRA, CDR2 YSYEKL. CDR3 protein: CASSHRRAGELFF. CDR3 nucleotide sequence: TGCGCCAGCAGCCACCGCCGGGCCGGGGAGCTGTTTTTT.